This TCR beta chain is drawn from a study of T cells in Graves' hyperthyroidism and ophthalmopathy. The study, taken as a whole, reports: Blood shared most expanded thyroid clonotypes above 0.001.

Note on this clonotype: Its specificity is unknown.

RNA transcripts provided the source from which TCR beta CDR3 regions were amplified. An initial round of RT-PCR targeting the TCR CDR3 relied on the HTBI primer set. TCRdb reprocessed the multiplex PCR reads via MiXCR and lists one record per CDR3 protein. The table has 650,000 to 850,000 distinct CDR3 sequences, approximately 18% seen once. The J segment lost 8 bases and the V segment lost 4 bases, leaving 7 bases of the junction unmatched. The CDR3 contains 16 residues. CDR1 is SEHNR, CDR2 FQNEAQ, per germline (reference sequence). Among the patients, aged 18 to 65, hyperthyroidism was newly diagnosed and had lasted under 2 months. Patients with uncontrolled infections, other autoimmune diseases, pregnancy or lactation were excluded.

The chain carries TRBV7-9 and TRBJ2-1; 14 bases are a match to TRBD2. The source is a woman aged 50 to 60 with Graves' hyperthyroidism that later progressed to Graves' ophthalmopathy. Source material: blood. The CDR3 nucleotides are TGTGCCAGCAGCTCCGAGACTAGCGGGGGGGGGGATGAGCAGTTCTTC. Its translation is CASSSETSGGGDEQFF.